Listed below are T cell receptor beta chains from one sample, sequenced in a study of blood T cell repertoires in COVID-19. Assay used: immunoSEQ multiplex PCR; TCRdb lists only in-frame clones, some missing. The sample includes hundreds of thousands of clones, 80% to 90% of them seen just once. Sequenced: peripheral blood. Receptors originate from a woman in her 50s who had recovered from COVID-19. The CDR3 runs from the conserved cysteine through the conserved F or W. A D gene is named only where the DNA matches it firmly. Where a row states a size, it is once, few, many or the class of an expanded clone; other rows omit it.

j_call,v_call,d_call,clone_size,cdr3_nt,cdr3_aa
TRBJ2-6,TRBV6-2/TRBV6-3,TRBD1,.,TGTGCCAGCAGTGACCCCCGGGACAGAGGGACTGGGGCCAACGTCCTGACTTTC,CASSDPRDRGTGANVLTF
TRBJ1-4,TRBV21-1,.,.,TGTGCCAGCAGCACAGTTCGATTCCCGACAGCGACGAATGAAAAACTGTTTTTT,CASSTVRFPTATNEKLFF
TRBJ2-1,TRBV23-1,TRBD2,.,TGCGCCAGCAGTCCCCCGACTAGCGGGAGTCGGGGCGAGCAGTTCTTC,CASSPPTSGSRGEQFF
TRBJ2-2,TRBV4-3,TRBD1,.,TGCGCCAGCAGCCAACTAATACCCGGGACAGCGATCACCGGGGAGCTGTTTTTT,CASSQLIPGTAITGELFF
TRBJ1-1,TRBV27,TRBD1,.,TGTGCCAGCAGTAGCCCCGGACAGGGGGCAAGTGAAGCTTTCTTT,CASSSPGQGASEAFF
TRBJ2-4,TRBV7-2,TRBD1,.,TGTGCCAGCAGCTTTTTTCAGGGGGACATTCAGTACTTC,CASSFFQGDIQYF
TRBJ2-7,TRBV10-3,.,once,TGTGCCATCAGTGAGTCGGCGGGGTACGAGCAGTACTTC,CAISESAGYEQYF
TRBJ1-1,TRBV28,.,.,TGTGCCAGCAGTGCCCCCCGGGGGGAGGAGCGGGCTGAAGCTTTCTTT,CASSAPRGEERAEAFF
TRBJ2-5,TRBV28,.,.,TGTGCCAGCACTCACGCGGGGGCAGGGGGCGGAGAGACCCAGTACTTC,CASTHAGAGGGETQYF
TRBJ1-6,TRBV18,TRBD1,.,TGTGCCAGCTCACCTGGACAGGGTAATTCACCCCTCCACTTT,CASSPGQGNSPLHF
TRBJ2-7,TRBV7-9,.,.,TGTGCCAGCAGCTTAGAGAGTCAGGACAGCCTTTGGTACGAGCAGTACTTC,CASSLESQDSLWYEQYF
TRBJ1-5,TRBV19,TRBD1,.,TGTGCCAGTACTCGACAGGGGGCCCCTGATATTAGCAATCAGCCCCAGCATTTT,CASTRQGAPDISNQPQHF
TRBJ1-1,TRBV7-9,.,once,TGTGCCAGCAGCCGGAGGGAAGTGAACACTGAAGCTTTCTTT,CASSRREVNTEAFF
TRBJ1-4,TRBV28,TRBD1,.,TGTGCCAGCAGCTCTGGGACTTCAGGGGGCCAAAAACTGTTTTTT,CASSSGTSGGQKLFF
TRBJ2-1,TRBV6-5,.,.,TGTGCCAGCCGCAGATTTGGCCTCCTTGAGCAGTTCTTC,CASRRFGLLEQFF
TRBJ1-4,TRBV3-1/TRBV3-2,.,.,TGTGCCAGCAGTGAAATCAGGGGAGCGGAAAAACTGTTTTTT,CASSEIRGAEKLFF
TRBJ1-4,TRBV6-5,.,.,TGTGCCAGCAGTTATCAAGAGAGTGGGGCAAAACTGTTTTTT,CASSYQESGAKLFF
TRBJ1-2,TRBV11-2,TRBD1,.,TGTGCCAGCAGCTTACAGGGGGTTGGCTACACCTTC,CASSLQGVGYTF
TRBJ1-4,TRBV7-3,.,.,TGTGCCAGCAGCCTACCCTCCAGCGTCCCTGAAAATGAAAAACTGTTTTTT,CASSLPSSVPENEKLFF
TRBJ1-4,TRBV7-2,.,few,TGTGCCAGCAGTTCCCAGGGGCCAACTAATGAAAAACTGTTTTTT,CASSSQGPTNEKLFF
TRBJ1-1,TRBV27,.,.,TGTGCCAGCAGTCCAATAACAGGTTTCGGAGCTTTCTTT,CASSPITGFGAFF
TRBJ2-3,TRBV28,TRBD2,.,TGTGCCAGCAGTCTGGCCCTTGGACTAGCGGATAGCACAGATACGCAGTATTTT,CASSLALGLADSTDTQYF
TRBJ2-7,TRBV4-2,.,.,TGTGCCAGCAGCCAAGGGACACTGAACCCCTACGAGCAGTACTTC,CASSQGTLNPYEQYF
TRBJ2-7,TRBV7-9,TRBD2,.,TGTGCCAGCAGCCCCACCTGGGGAGGGCCATCCTCCTACGAGCAGTACTTC,CASSPTWGGPSSYEQYF
TRBJ2-1,TRBV12-3/TRBV12-4,.,few,TGTGCCAGCCAGGGTCCCACCCGGGGGGAGCAGTTCTTC,CASQGPTRGEQFF
TRBJ1-1,TRBV28,.,.,TGTGCCAGCAGTTTATTCAGCACTGAAGCTTTCTTT,CASSLFSTEAFF
TRBJ1-1,TRBV6-1,.,.,TGTGCCAGCAGTGAACTCAAAACAAGGGGAGCTTTCTTT,CASSELKTRGAFF
TRBJ2-1,TRBV6-1,TRBD2,.,TGTGCCAGCAGTGACCTAATAGCGGGAGGTAACAATGAGCAGTTCTTC,CASSDLIAGGNNEQFF
TRBJ2-2,TRBV9,.,.,TGTGCCAGCAGCGTTGGAGGGGCGGGCACCGGGGAGCTGTTTTTT,CASSVGGAGTGELFF
TRBJ2-1,TRBV7-9,.,.,TGTGCCAGCAGCTTAGGAACAGGGATGAATGAGCAGTTCTTC,CASSLGTGMNEQFF
TRBJ1-4,TRBV4-3,.,.,TGCGCCAGCAGCCTCATGAGGGGGGGGGAAAAACTGTTTTTT,CASSLMRGGEKLFF
TRBJ2-5,TRBV11-1,TRBD2,.,TGTGCCAGCGATTGGACTAGCGGGAGAAAGACCCAGTACTTC,CASDWTSGRKTQYF
TRBJ1-1,TRBV12-3/TRBV12-4,TRBD1,.,TGTGCCAGCAGGTCAGGGGGCACTGAAGCTTTCTTT,CASRSGGTEAFF
TRBJ1-2,TRBV5-5,TRBD1,once,TGTGCCACCACGGGGACAGCTCAATCCTATGGCTACACCTTC,CATTGTAQSYGYTF
TRBJ1-2,TRBV5-1,TRBD1,.,TGCGCCAGCAGCGTACAGGGGAATGGCTACACCTTC,CASSVQGNGYTF
TRBJ2-3,TRBV7-2,.,.,TGTGCCAGCAGCTTCCCGGGGTCATCAGATACGCAGTATTTT,CASSFPGSSDTQYF